This T cell receptor (beta chain) was captured in a study of blood T cell repertoires in COVID-19. Study in general: The origin of the acute and convalescent COVID-19 samples was the United States, Italy and Spain.

Measured with immunoSEQ multiplex PCR; TCRdb has only the in-frame clones, and not every one. Among some 100,000 clones listed, more than 75% were seen once. The V gene end was trimmed by 3 bases and the J gene end by 2 bases; junction bases not matched to a gene: 4. Germline assignment: CDR1 DFQATT and CDR2 SNEGSKA (reference sequence). This CDR3 region has 13 residues. This chain joins TRBV20-1 and TRBJ2-7, with TRBD1 matching over 7 bases. The source material was peripheral blood. The receptor was isolated from a human donor in a cohort sampled during active COVID-19. CDR3 in amino acids: CSASYQGAYEQYF. The DNA of the CDR3 is TGCAGTGCTAGTTATCAGGGGGCCTACGAGCAGTACTTC.